The 31 T cell receptor beta chains reported below all come from one sample, sequenced in a study of beta chain features in type 1 diabetes (dated by TCRdb to 2016 to 2019). Results the study describes overall, beyond this receptor: Type 1 diabetes patients showed a moderate but significant shortening of TCRB CDR3 length in all four CD4+ subsets.

Libraries came from the immunoSEQ multiplex PCR assay. The entire amount of isolated RNA was reverse transcribed using the High Capacity cDNA Reverse Transcription Kit, so the sequenced TCRB transcripts were expressed ones. TCRdb carries this immuneACCESS record with in-frame sequences only. Its versions omit some clonotypes, under half of them owing to an unresolved V gene in the studies checked, with the rest unexplained. The sample table shows about 260,000 clones, and around 21% are seen once. 0.028% of the sample lies in the top ten. No antigens are known for them. Sequencing was carried out using naive CD4+ T cells from blood. The sample's cell subset or site, from its label and the paper: true naive CD4+ T cells. These receptors were taken from a woman in her thirties or forties with type 1 diabetes.

The V gene is TRBV9, the J gene TRBJ2-5, with no clear D. The V gene lost 3 bases and the J gene lost 0 bases, with 6 bases spanning the gap. CDR1 and CDR2 (germline): SGDLS, YYNGEE. The length of the CDR3 is 13 residues. DNA for the CDR3: TGTGCCAGCAGCGCCGACAACCAAGAGACCCAGTACTTC. Encoded protein: CASSADNQETQYF.

This chain joins TRBV5-1 and TRBJ2-5; 7 bases fit TRBD1. The germline CDR1 and CDR2 sequences are SGHRS and YFSETQ. The CDR3 contains 14 residues. Losses at the gene ends were 3 bases for V and 3 bases for J; bases not matched to a gene: 5. The CDR3 reads CASSSGTAEETQYF. The CDR3 bases are TGCGCCAGCAGCTCCGGGACAGCGGAAGAGACCCAGTACTTC.

This clone was seen more than once but under ten times. This chain links TRBV2 with TRBJ1-2, with 8 bases matching TRBD1. Trimming at V came to 7 bases and at J to 8 bases, leaving 9 bases not matched to a gene. CDR3 length: 13 residues. Germline V CDR1 and CDR2: SNHLY, FYNNEI. The CDR3 spells CASKAGGPSGYTF. DNA of the CDR3: TGTGCCAGCAAAGCAGGGGGCCCCTCGGGCTACACCTTC.

Worth noting for this clone: Other DNA sequences in this specimen translate into the identical CDR3. This chain joins TRBV19 and TRBJ2-7; 7 bases are a match to TRBD2. The J segment lost 1 base and the V segment lost 6 bases, leaving 6 bases of the junction unmatched. This CDR3 comprises 14 residues. CDR1 is LNHDA and CDR2 is SQIVND in the germline V gene (reference sequence). CDR3 protein: CASSTTSASYEQYF. DNA for the CDR3: TGTGCCAGTAGCACCACTAGCGCTTCCTACGAGCAGTACTTC.

The chain joins TRBV18 to TRBJ2-3; D is possibly TRBD2 (5 bases). The CDR3 totals 15 residues. Trimming took 3 bases from V and 3 from J, leaving 13 bases between them. CDR1 and CDR2 from the germline V gene are KGHSH and LQKENI. The CDR3, as DNA: TGTGCCAGCTCACCCCAACGGGAAGGGACAGATACGCAGTATTTT. The encoded protein is CASSPQREGTDTQYF.

The chain carries TRBV5-4 and TRBJ1-2; maybe TRBD1 (6 bases). This CDR3 has 13 amino acids. The V end lost 1 base, the J end lost 8 bases, and 12 bases lay between the germline ends. The germline V gene encodes CDR1 SGHNT and CDR2 YYREEE (reference sequence). CDR3 in DNA: TGTGCCAGCAGCTTGACAGGGCTCGAGGGCTACACCTTC. This codes for CASSLTGLEGYTF. Full variable domain (rest looked up from reference TRBV5-4 and TRBJ1-2): ETGVTQSPTHLIKTRGQQVTLRCSSQSGHNTVSWYQQALGQGPQFIFQYYREEENGRGNFPPRFSGLQFPNYSSELNVNALELDDSALYLCASSLTGLEGYTFGSGTRLTVV.

The rearrangement uses TRBV4-2 and TRBJ2-3; 12 nucleotides line up with TRBD2. With 1 base clipped from V and 1 base from J, the junction kept 0 bases outside the gene matches. CDR1 and CDR2 (germline): LGHNA, YNFKEQ. The CDR3 runs to 16 residues. The CDR3, as DNA: TGTGCCAGCAGCCAAGGGACTAGCGGGGGCACAGATACGCAGTATTTT. Protein product: CASSQGTSGGTDTQYF.

V and J are TRBV25-1 and TRBJ1-1; perhaps TRBD1 as D (6 bases). The CDR3 sequence is 13 residues long. Germline V gene sequence: CDR1 MGHDK, CDR2 SYGVNS. V gave up 6 bases and J gave up 3 bases, with 11 bases separating them. The CDR3 is CASRLQGDTEAFF. The DNA for the CDR3 is TGTGCCAGCAGATTACAGGGAGACACTGAAGCTTTCTTT.

This clone was seen a few times. This chain connects TRBV5-1 to TRBJ2-5; D is possibly TRBD1 (6 bases). Trimming took off 0 bases at V and 1 base at J, with 10 bases between the two ends. There are 15 residues in the CDR3. The V gene's germline CDR1 is SGHRS and CDR2 YFSETQ. The CDR3 nucleotides read TGCGCCAGCAGCTTGGCCCAGGGGCCCCAAGAGACCCAGTACTTC. It translates to CASSLAQGPQETQYF. The complete variable domain, with remaining parts taken from reference TRBV5-1 and TRBJ2-5, reads KAGVTQTPRYLIKTRGQQVTLSCSPISGHRSVSWYQQTPGQGLQFLFEYFSETQRNKGNFPGRFSGRQFSNSRSEMNVSTLELGDSALYLCASSLAQGPQETQYFGPGTRLLVL.

This clone was detected a few times. The chain is built from TRBV29-1 and TRBJ1-4; D is unclear. CDR1 is SQVTM and CDR2 is ANQGSEA in the germline V gene. The CDR3 has 10 amino acids. The CDR3 sequence is CAAANEKLFF. CDR3 nucleotide sequence: TGCGCGGCAGCTAATGAAAAACTGTTTTTT.

This clone was counted only a few times. J is TRBJ1-2 and V is TRBV6-5; D is ambiguous. This CDR3 has 13 residues. Germline CDR1 is MNHEY and CDR2 is SVGAGI. V lost 6 bases and J 4 bases, leaving 12 bases between the germline ends. The CDR3 region has the DNA TGTGCCAGCAGACTCACGGGAGTCTATGGCTACACCTTC. Translation: CASRLTGVYGYTF.

This clone has only one observation. This chain joins TRBV30 and TRBJ1-5; perhaps TRBD1 as D (6 bases). The CDR3 consists of 13 residues. V lost 3 bases and J lost 7, with 13 bases in between. The germline V gene encodes CDR1 GTSNPN and CDR2 SVGIG (reference sequence). The CDR3 DNA reads as TGTGCCTGGAGCCTAGGGGGGGAGCAGCCCCAGCATTTT. It is translated as CAWSLGGEQPQHF.

This clone came up a few times. The gene calls are TRBV28 and TRBJ1-2; perhaps TRBD1 as D (5 bases). The V end lost 6 bases, the J end lost 7 bases, and 21 bases lay between the germline ends. The germline V gene encodes CDR1 MDHEN and CDR2 SYDVKM. This CDR3 is built from 15 residues. The CDR3 loop is CASSSGGEGTGGYTF. CDR3 DNA: TGTGCCAGCAGCTCTGGAGGGGAGGGGACGGGTGGCTACACCTTC.

The table lists this clone with a few counts. This chain uses TRBV7-3 with TRBJ2-1, with 9 bases lining up with TRBD2. The CDR3 spans 16 residues. Trimming at V came to 4 bases and at J to 4 bases, leaving 8 bases not matched to a gene. Germline lookup yields CDR1 SGHTA and CDR2 FQGTGA. The CDR3 is CASSYAAGGWYNEQFF. The DNA of the CDR3 is TGTGCCAGCAGCTACGCGGCGGGAGGGTGGTACAATGAGCAGTTCTTC.

The chain recombines TRBV6-5 with TRBJ2-2; 13 nucleotides line up with TRBD2. This CDR3 has 16 residues. Trimming cost V 4 bases and J 7 bases; bases outside gene matches: 6. Per the germline V gene, CDR1 is MNHEY and CDR2 is SVGAGI. The CDR3 sequence is CASSSGLAGRSGELFF. The DNA of the CDR3 is TGTGCCAGCAGTTCGGGACTAGCGGGAAGGAGCGGGGAGCTGTTTTTT.

This clone appeared a few times. The chain carries TRBV4-1 and TRBJ2-7, with D perhaps matching TRBD1 (5 bases). Trimming removed 0 bases from V and 3 bases from J, with 12 bases in between. The germline CDR1 and CDR2 sequences are MGHRA and YSYEKL. The length of the CDR3 is 15 residues. CDR3 region: CASSQEGAANYEQYF. The DNA for the CDR3 is TGCGCCAGCAGCCAAGAAGGGGCGGCCAACTACGAGCAGTACTTC.

This clone was picked up a small number of times. The junction departs from the called germline gene at one end, perhaps through a read error. The chain recombines TRBV4-1 with TRBJ2-3, with D maybe TRBD1 (5 bases). CDR3 length: 14 residues. Germline assignment: CDR1 MGHRA and CDR2 YSYEKL. The CDR3 reads CASSQDDGGRAVFF. CDR3 bases: TGCGCCAGCAGCCAAGATGATGGTGGCAGGGCAGTATTTTTT.

This clone was observed a few times. In the same sample, other DNA sequences code for this CDR3. This rearrangement joins TRBV7-2 to TRBJ2-5; D is uncertain. V dropped 0 bases and J dropped 2 bases, with 4 bases sitting between them. CDR1 and CDR2 from the germline V gene are SGHTA and FQGNSA. CDR3 length: 13 residues. The CDR3 DNA reads TGTGCCAGCAGCTTAGCTGTACAAGAGACCCAGTACTTC. Its translation: CASSLAVQETQYF.

This clone was counted only a few times. This chain uses TRBV4-1 with TRBJ2-7; the match to TRBD2 covers 13 bases. CDR3 length equals 16 residues. Germline V gene data show CDR1 as MGHRA and CDR2 as YSYEKL. V shed 0 bases, J shed 7 bases, and the junction held 6 bases outside the gene matches. CDR3 in DNA: TGCGCCAGCAGCCAAGATCGGACTAGCGGGAGAATTGAGCAGTACTTC. This sequence encodes CASSQDRTSGRIEQYF.

The V and J genes are TRBV7-8 and TRBJ2-1; the match to TRBD1 covers 7 bases. Germline trimming cut 5 bases from V and 2 bases from J; bases unmatched to any gene: 9. The CDR3 contains 16 residues. Germline-derived CDR1 and CDR2 are SGHVS and FQNEAQ. The CDR3 nucleotides read TGTGCCAGCAGCCTGTCCCTGGGACAGCCCTACAATGAGCAGTTCTTC. It specifies CASSLSLGQPYNEQFF.

The chain employs TRBV5-1 and TRBJ2-1; 8 bases are shared with TRBD2. Germline CDR1 reads SGHRS; CDR2 reads YFSETQ. The ends lost 4 bases at V and 7 bases at J; junction bases unmatched: 10. The length of the CDR3 is 15 residues. For the CDR3, the DNA is TGCGCCAGCAGCCGGAGCGGGAGTTCGGCAAATGAGCAGTTCTTC. It translates to CASSRSGSSANEQFF.

The genes are TRBV30 and TRBJ1-1; D gene unclear. V was clipped by 0 bases and J by 1 base, with 6 bases between them. This CDR3 contains 13 residues. Germline V lookup: CDR1 GTSNPN, CDR2 SVGIG (reference sequence). This CDR3 is CAWSVFSNTEAFF. DNA of the CDR3: TGTGCCTGGAGTGTATTCTCGAACACTGAAGCTTTCTTT.

This clone was found a few times. The V and J genes are TRBV19 and TRBJ2-1, with D perhaps matching TRBD2 (5 bases). The germline CDR1 and CDR2 sequences are LNHDA and SQIVND (reference sequence). The length of the CDR3 is 13 residues. V was pared by 9 bases and J by 2 bases, with 11 bases between. CDR3 in amino acids: CASSPGAYNEQFF. As DNA, the CDR3 is TGTGCCAGCTCACCCGGGGCCTACAATGAGCAGTTCTTC. Based on the CDR3 plus reference TRBV19 and TRBJ2-1, the full variable domain is DGGITQSPKYLFRKEGQNVTLSCEQNLNHDAMYWYRQDPGQGLRLIYYSQIVNDFQKGDIAEGYSVSREKKESFPLTVTSAQKNPTAFYLCASSPGAYNEQFFGPGTRLTVL.

As to this clone: Other DNA sequences from this sample encode an identical CDR3 as well. The V call is TRBV7-9, the J call TRBJ1-5; 7 bases fit TRBD1. Trimming cost V 1 base and J 4 bases; bases outside gene matches: 1. The CDR3 extends over 14 amino acids. CDR1 and CDR2 (germline): SEHNR, FQNEAQ (reference sequence). The chain's CDR3 is CASSLEQGNQPQHF. CDR3 sequence (DNA): TGTGCCAGCAGCTTAGAACAGGGGAATCAGCCCCAGCATTTT.

V gene TRBV5-4 combines with J gene TRBJ2-5, with a weak D call TRBD1 (5 bases). The CDR3 spans 13 residues. Germline V gene data show CDR1 as SGHNT and CDR2 as YYREEE (reference sequence). V shed 0 bases and J shed 9 bases, with 12 bases lying between them. For the CDR3, the DNA is TGTGCCAGCAGCTTGGGCCAGGGCATGGCCCAGTACTTC. This encodes CASSLGQGMAQYF. The whole variable domain, filled in from reference TRBV5-4 and TRBJ2-5, reads ETGVTQSPTHLIKTRGQQVTLRCSSQSGHNTVSWYQQALGQGPQFIFQYYREEENGRGNFPPRFSGLQFPNYSSELNVNALELDDSALYLCASSLGQGMAQYFGPGTRLLVL.

The chain links TRBV2 to TRBJ2-1, with a weak D call TRBD1 (5 bases). The CDR3 is 11 amino acids. Trimming shortened V by 3 bases and J by 15 bases, and 12 bases separated the two germline ends. Germline V gene lookup returns CDR1 SNHLY and CDR2 FYNNEI. This CDR3 is CASSEDTLGFF. CDR3 in DNA: TGTGCCAGCAGTGAGGACACACTGGGGTTCTTC.

The gene calls are TRBV27 and TRBJ2-1, with TRBD1 as a possible D gene (5 bases). Germline values: CDR1 MNHEY, CDR2 SMNVEV (reference sequence). The CDR3 is 13 residues long. V shed 5 bases and J shed 8 bases, with 13 bases lying between them. CDR3 in DNA: TGTGCCAGCAGTGGGGAAGGGGTCTATGAGCAGTTCTTC. Its protein product is CASSGEGVYEQFF.

The table lists this clone with a few counts. The gene calls are TRBV23-1 and TRBJ1-6; D possibly corresponds to TRBD1 (6 bases). TRBV23-1 is an ORF, and what it does is uncertain. V was shortened by 2 bases and J by 8 bases, with 10 bases between the two germline ends. The CDR3 is 14 amino acids. CDR3 loop: CASSQQDRYSPLHF. The CDR3 DNA reads as TGCGCCAGCAGTCAACAGGACAGATATTCACCCCTCCACTTT.

The V and J genes are TRBV7-2 and TRBJ1-2, with 7 nucleotides matching TRBD1. Germline V gives CDR1 SGHTA, CDR2 FQGNSA. The CDR3 spans 14 residues. After removal of 2 bases from V and 4 bases from J, the junction contained 4 bases not matched to a gene. In DNA form, the CDR3 reads TGTGCCAGCAGCTTATACAGGGGAAGCTATGGCTACACCTTC. Translating it yields CASSLYRGSYGYTF.

The rearrangement links TRBV28 to TRBJ2-7; 10 bases fit TRBD2. In germline, CDR1 is MDHEN, CDR2 SYDVKM. V lost 4 bases and J lost 1; bases outside the gene matches: 4. The CDR3 contains 15 residues. CDR3 sequence reads: CASSWPGLASYEQYF. As DNA, the CDR3 is TGTGCCAGCAGTTGGCCGGGACTAGCGTCCTACGAGCAGTACTTC.

The genes are TRBV7-2 and TRBJ2-3; TRBD2 might be the D (5 bases). The CDR3 runs 13 residues. Trimming cost V 0 bases and J 4 bases, with 5 bases left between them. Germline V lookup: CDR1 SGHTA, CDR2 FQGNSA. In nucleotides, the CDR3 is TGTGCCAGCAGCTTAGCGGGAGCAGATACGCAGTATTTT. It yields the protein CASSLAGADTQYF.